Reported below is one T cell receptor beta chain. Study processing details: Reference gene primers were amplified, and this amplification served to estimate nucleated cell counts. The repertoire was sequenced with immunoSEQ multiplex PCR; TCRdb's copy has only in-frame clones and lacks some. Clone size and the V and J calls come from that table; the DNA yielded D and trimming. This sample has around 70,000 clones, with 91% found just once. The data were obtained in a study of blood T cell repertoires in COVID-19. In the study overall: COVID-19 samples collected from the United States, Italy and Spain covered acute and convalescent phases. PBMCs, B-cell-depleted T cells, or T cells provided the cDNA or gDNA that made up the material.

V lost 10 bases to trimming and J lost 8 bases; unmatched junction nucleotides: 9. CDR1 is MNHEY and CDR2 is SVGAGI in the germline V gene. The CDR3 runs 13 residues. The receptor comes from a woman aged 55-69 years with active COVID-19. The J gene is TRBJ2-1, the V gene TRBV6-5; 9 nucleotides agree with TRBD2. The sequencing input was peripheral blood. In nucleotides, the CDR3 is TGTGCCACGGGACTAGCAGTTGGTTATGAGCAGTTCTTC. It encodes CATGLAVGYEQFF.